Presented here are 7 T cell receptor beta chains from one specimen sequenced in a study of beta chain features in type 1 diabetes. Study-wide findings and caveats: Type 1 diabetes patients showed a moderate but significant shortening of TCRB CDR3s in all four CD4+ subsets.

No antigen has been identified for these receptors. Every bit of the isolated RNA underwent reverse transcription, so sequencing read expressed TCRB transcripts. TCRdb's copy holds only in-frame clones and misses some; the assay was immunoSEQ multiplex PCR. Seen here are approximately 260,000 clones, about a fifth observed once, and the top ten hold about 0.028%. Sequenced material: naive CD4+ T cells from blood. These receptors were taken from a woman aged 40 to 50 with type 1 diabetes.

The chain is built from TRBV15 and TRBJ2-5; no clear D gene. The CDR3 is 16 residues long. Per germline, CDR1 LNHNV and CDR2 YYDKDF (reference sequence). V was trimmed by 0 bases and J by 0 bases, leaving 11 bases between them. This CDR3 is CATSRDLPVYQETQYF. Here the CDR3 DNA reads TGTGCCACCAGCAGAGATCTGCCAGTTTACCAAGAGACCCAGTACTTC.

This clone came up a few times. The chain's CDR3 is CASSQDRQVTGDEKLFF. CDR3 nucleotide sequence: TGCGCCAGCAGCCAAGATCGGCAGGTCACCGGTGATGAAAAACTGTTTTTT. The chain combines TRBV4-1 with TRBJ1-4; D remains unclear. Germline CDR1 is MGHRA and CDR2 is YSYEKL. The CDR3 sequence is 17 residues long. Trimming removed 0 bases at V and 6 bases at J, with 17 bases between.

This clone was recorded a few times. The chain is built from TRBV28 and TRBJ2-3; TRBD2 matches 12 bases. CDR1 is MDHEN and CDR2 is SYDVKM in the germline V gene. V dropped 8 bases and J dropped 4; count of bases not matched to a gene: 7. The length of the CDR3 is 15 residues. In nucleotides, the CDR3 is TGTGCCAGCTGGACTAGCGGGAAAGACCCAGATACGCAGTATTTT. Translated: CASWTSGKDPDTQYF.

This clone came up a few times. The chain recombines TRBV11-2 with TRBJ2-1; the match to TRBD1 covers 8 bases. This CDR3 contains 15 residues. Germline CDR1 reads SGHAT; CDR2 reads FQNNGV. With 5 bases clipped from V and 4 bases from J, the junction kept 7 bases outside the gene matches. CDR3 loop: CASSDGTGPYNEQFF. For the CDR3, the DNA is TGTGCCAGCAGCGATGGGACAGGCCCTTACAATGAGCAGTTCTTC.

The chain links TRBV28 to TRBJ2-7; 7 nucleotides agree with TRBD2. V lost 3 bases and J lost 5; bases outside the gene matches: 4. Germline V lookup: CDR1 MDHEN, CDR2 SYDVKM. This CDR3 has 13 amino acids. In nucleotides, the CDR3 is TGTGCCAGCAGTTTGTTAGCGGGCAACGAGCAGTACTTC. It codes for CASSLLAGNEQYF.

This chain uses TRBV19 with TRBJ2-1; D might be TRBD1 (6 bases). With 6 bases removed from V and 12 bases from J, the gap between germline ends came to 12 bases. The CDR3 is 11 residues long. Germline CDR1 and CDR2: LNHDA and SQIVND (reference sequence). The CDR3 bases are TGTGCCAGTAGAACCACAGGGCGGCAGTTCTTC. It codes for CASRTTGRQFF.

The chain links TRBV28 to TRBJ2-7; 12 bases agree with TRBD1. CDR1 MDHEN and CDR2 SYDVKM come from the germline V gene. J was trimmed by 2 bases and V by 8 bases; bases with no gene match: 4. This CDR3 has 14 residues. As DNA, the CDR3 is TGTGCCAGCGACGGGACAGGGGGCCCCTACGAGCAGTACTTC. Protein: CASDGTGGPYEQYF.